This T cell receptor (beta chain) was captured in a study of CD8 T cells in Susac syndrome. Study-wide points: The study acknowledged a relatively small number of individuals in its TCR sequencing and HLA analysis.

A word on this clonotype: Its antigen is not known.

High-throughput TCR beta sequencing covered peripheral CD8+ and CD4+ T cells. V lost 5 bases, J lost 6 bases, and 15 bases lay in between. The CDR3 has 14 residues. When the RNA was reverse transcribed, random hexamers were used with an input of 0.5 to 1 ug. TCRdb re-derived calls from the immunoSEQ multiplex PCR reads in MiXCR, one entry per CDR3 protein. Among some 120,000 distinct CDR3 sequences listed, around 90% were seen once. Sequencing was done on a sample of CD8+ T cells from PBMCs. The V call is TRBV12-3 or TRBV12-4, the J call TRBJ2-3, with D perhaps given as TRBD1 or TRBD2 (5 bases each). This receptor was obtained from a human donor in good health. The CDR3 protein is CASSPGRGWDTQYF. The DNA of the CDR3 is TGTGCCAGCAGTCCCGGTCGGGGCTGGGATACGCAGTATTTT.